A single T cell receptor beta chain is shown here with its context. Its specificity is unknown. This record belongs to a study of brain metastases from non-small cell lung cancer. Study-wide results and limits: Metastases had sparse T cells but largely shared repertoires with primaries. Expanded T-cell clones appeared in around 68% of brain metastases over primaries. T-cell infiltration was lower in brain metastases than primaries (P < 0.001).

The length of the CDR3 is 14 residues. The V gene's germline CDR1 is SEHNR and CDR2 FQNEAQ (reference sequence). V lost 2 bases, J lost 4 bases, and 11 bases lay in between. Produced via immunoSEQ multiplex PCR; TCRdb's table is partial and in-frame only. The data hold 14,000 to 15,000 clones, with around 83% observed a single time. The TCR originated in a donor aged 40 or older with non-small cell lung cancer. The sample comprised primary lung tumor tissue. The rearrangement uses TRBV7-9 and TRBJ1-1; TRBD1 might be the D (5 bases). CDR3 loop: CASSLMQGGTEAFF. CDR3 coding DNA: TGTGCCAGCAGCTTAATGCAGGGAGGCACTGAAGCTTTCTTT.